Listed here are 25 T cell receptor beta chains from one sample, sequenced in a study of technical replicates of blood from a handful of donors. Profiled with immunoSEQ multiplex PCR; TCRdb holds only in-frame clones, not every one. Here the sample spans around 70,000 clones, 95% being singletons. The sequenced sample was T cells isolated from PBMCs. The origin of the receptors is a human donor in good health.

This chain joins TRBV10-3 and TRBJ1-1; a weak D match, TRBD1 (6 bases). This CDR3 region has 14 residues. Germline V gene sequence: CDR1 ENHRY, CDR2 SYGVKD. V lost 3 bases, J lost 3 bases, and 11 bases lay in between. CDR3 residues: CAISERGGDTEAFF. The DNA of the CDR3 is TGTGCCATCAGTGAAAGGGGGGGTGACACTGAAGCTTTCTTT.

The CDR3 nucleotides are TGTGCCACCAGCAGAGAGACAGGGAGCTCCTACGAGCAGTACTTC. This codes for CATSRETGSSYEQYF. The V and J genes are TRBV15 and TRBJ2-7, with 7 nucleotides matching TRBD1. Germline trimming cut 0 bases from V and 0 bases from J; bases unmatched to any gene: 2. Germline assignment: CDR1 LNHNV and CDR2 YYDKDF (reference sequence). CDR3 length equals 15 residues. The variable domain in full, completed from reference TRBV15 and TRBJ2-7, reads DAMVIQNPRYQVTQFGKPVTLSCSQTLNHNVMYWYQQKSSQAPKLLFHYYDKDFNNEADTPDNFQSRRPNTSFCFLDIRSPGLGDTAMYLCATSRETGSSYEQYFGPGTRLTVT.

This chain uses TRBV19 with TRBJ1-2; D may be TRBD1 (6 bases). Trimming cost V 0 bases and J 3 bases, with 11 bases left between them. The CDR3 runs 15 residues. The V gene's germline CDR1 is LNHDA and CDR2 SQIVND (reference sequence). CDR3 residues: CASSIDLRTDYGYTF. CDR3 nucleotide sequence: TGTGCCAGTAGTATAGATCTAAGGACAGACTATGGCTACACCTTC.

This chain links TRBV19 with TRBJ1-5; the D gene is possibly TRBD1 (5 bases). Germline V gene data show CDR1 as LNHDA and CDR2 as SQIVND (reference sequence). Trimming took 11 bases from V and 5 from J, leaving 16 bases between them. The CDR3 runs to 13 residues. For the CDR3, the DNA is TGTGCCGGGGCGATCAGTGTGGATCAGCCCCAGCATTTT. Translated, it gives CAGAISVDQPQHF.

This sequence joins TRBV7-9 and TRBJ2-1; D may be TRBD1 (6 bases). The germline V gene encodes CDR1 SEHNR and CDR2 FQNEAQ (reference sequence). Deletions cut 5 bases from V and 3 bases from J, with 14 bases between. The CDR3 is made up of 15 amino acids. CDR3 region: CASSRRGADYNEQFF. The CDR3, as DNA: TGTGCCAGCAGCCGCAGGGGAGCGGACTACAATGAGCAGTTCTTC. The variable domain in full, with the rest retrieved from reference TRBV7-9 and TRBJ2-1, is DTGVSQNPRHKITKRGQNVTFRCDPISEHNRLYWYRQTLGQGPEFLTYFQNEAQLEKSRLLSDRFSAERPKGSFSTLEIQRTEQGDSAMYLCASSRRGADYNEQFFGPGTRLTVL.

This chain connects TRBV7-8 to TRBJ2-7, with TRBD2 matching 13 bases. Germline V gene sequence: CDR1 SGHVS, CDR2 FQNEAQ. The trim removed 5 bases at V and 4 bases at J, leaving 8 bases unmatched. CDR3 size: 16 residues. This chain's CDR3 is CASSPTTSGRTYEQYF. CDR3 in DNA: TGTGCCAGCAGCCCTACGACTAGCGGGAGGACATACGAGCAGTACTTC.

The chain combines TRBV4-2 with TRBJ2-1; TRBD2 matches at 8 bases. The CDR3 is 14 amino acids. V trimming: 2 bases; J trimming: 8 bases; junction bases outside the gene matches: 5. In germline, CDR1 is LGHNA, CDR2 YNFKEQ. CDR3 protein: CASSQRSGGYEQFF. The CDR3 bases are TGTGCCAGCAGCCAAAGATCGGGGGGGTATGAGCAGTTCTTC.

The genes are TRBV2 and TRBJ2-7, with 9 bases that match TRBD1. With 3 bases clipped from V and 7 bases from J, the junction kept 10 bases outside the gene matches. CDR1 SNHLY and CDR2 FYNNEI come from the germline V gene. The CDR3 has 15 residues. This CDR3 is CASSDGNRGPLEQYF. CDR3 nucleotide sequence: TGTGCCAGCAGTGATGGTAACAGGGGGCCTTTGGAGCAGTACTTC.

The V and J genes are TRBV19 and TRBJ1-4; D is ambiguous. CDR1 and CDR2 (germline): LNHDA, SQIVND (reference sequence). The CDR3 runs 18 residues. The ends were cut back, 5 bases at V and 0 bases at J, with 19 bases in the middle. The CDR3 DNA sequence: TGTGCCAGTAGTGGGAGAGGGTACGCTTTTGCAACTAATGAAAAACTGTTTTTT. This gives the protein CASSGRGYAFATNEKLFF.

The gene calls are TRBV19 and TRBJ1-1; D not resolved. This CDR3 has 14 residues. The germline V gene encodes CDR1 LNHDA and CDR2 SQIVND (reference sequence). V was trimmed by 3 bases and J by 7 bases, leaving 15 bases between them. The CDR3 DNA reads as TGTGCCAGTAGTATTGGGCACGGAATCGATGAAGCTTTCTTT. It specifies CASSIGHGIDEAFF.

This chain uses TRBV4-2 with TRBJ2-7; TRBD1 matches 8 bases. V dropped 0 bases and J dropped 2; count of bases not matched to a gene: 3. The CDR3 spans 15 residues. In germline, CDR1 is LGHNA, CDR2 YNFKEQ. The CDR3 nucleotides are TGTGCCAGCAGCCAAGAGGGACAGGCGACCTACGAGCAGTACTTC. Its protein product is CASSQEGQATYEQYF.

This clone occurred a few times. The J gene is TRBJ2-2, the V gene TRBV5-1; 16 bases line up with TRBD2. The V segment lost 7 bases and the J segment 4 bases; nucleotides outside the gene matches: 16. The CDR3 is 20 amino acids. Per the germline V gene, CDR1 is SGHRS and CDR2 is YFSETQ. The CDR3 is CASGSGTSGGALSSTGELFF. In nucleotides, the CDR3 is TGCGCCAGCGGATCCGGGACTAGCGGGGGGGCCCTCAGTAGCACCGGGGAGCTGTTTTTT.

This clone was found once. The chain recombines TRBV19 with TRBJ1-1; D is unclear. The germline gives CDR1 LNHDA, CDR2 SQIVND (reference sequence). This CDR3 is built from 17 residues. With 1 base removed from V and 1 base from J, the gap between germline ends came to 16 bases. Here the CDR3 reads CASSIANEAPGNTEAFF. The DNA of the CDR3 is TGTGCCAGTAGTATAGCCAATGAGGCCCCTGGGAACACTGAAGCTTTCTTT.

The chain uses TRBV19 and TRBJ1-3; TRBD1 matches at 7 bases. The CDR3 covers 16 residues. The V and J ends lost 6 bases and 2 bases, in that order; junction bases with no gene match: 10. CDR1 and CDR2 from the germline V gene are LNHDA and SQIVND (reference sequence). The CDR3 protein is CASSPTGIGAGNTIYF. For the CDR3, the DNA is TGTGCCAGTAGCCCGACAGGGATCGGGGCTGGAAACACCATATATTTT.

This chain connects TRBV4-1 to TRBJ2-5, with D perhaps matching TRBD2 (6 bases). The CDR3 runs to 18 residues. V lost 0 bases and J 3 bases, leaving 20 bases between the germline ends. The germline CDR1 and CDR2 sequences are MGHRA and YSYEKL. This CDR3 is CASSQDPRRLDVEETQYF. In DNA, the CDR3 is TGCGCCAGCAGCCAAGATCCCAGACGACTAGACGTAGAAGAGACCCAGTACTTC.

The CDR3 spells CASSLAGSLGLVQETQYF. The DNA for the CDR3 is TGCGCCAGCAGCTTGGCAGGGTCATTAGGCTTGGTACAAGAGACCCAGTACTTC. This rearrangement joins TRBV5-1 to TRBJ2-5, with TRBD1 as a possible D gene (5 bases). V was shortened by 0 bases and J by 2 bases, with 20 bases between the two germline ends. The CDR3 has 18 amino acids. CDR1 SGHRS and CDR2 YFSETQ come from the germline V gene.

This clone is a singleton in its sample. The rearrangement joins TRBV7-6 to TRBJ2-2, with D possibly matching TRBD1 (5 bases). Looked up from germline, CDR1 is SGHVS and CDR2 is FNYEAQ. This CDR3 comprises 14 residues. V was shortened by 1 base and J by 6 bases, with 9 bases between the two germline ends. CDR3 DNA sequence: TGTGCCAGCAGCTTAGTAGGGGTGCCCGGGGAGCTGTTTTTT. It yields the protein CASSLVGVPGELFF.

The CDR3 loop is CASSLEAAGGYEQYF. CDR3 coding DNA: TGTGCCAGCAGCTTAGAGGCGGCAGGGGGGTACGAGCAGTACTTC. The gene calls are TRBV11-2 and TRBJ2-7, with a weak D call TRBD1 (7 bases). The CDR3 is made up of 15 amino acids. V was trimmed by 0 bases and J by 4 bases, leaving 13 bases between them. Germline loops: CDR1 SGHAT, CDR2 FQNNGV.

V gene TRBV7-3 combines with J gene TRBJ1-1; TRBD1 matches at 7 bases. CDR3 length: 15 residues. J was trimmed by 0 bases and V by 4 bases; bases with no gene match: 5. The germline V gene has CDR1 SGHTA and CDR2 FQGTGA. CDR3 DNA: TGTGCCAGCAGCTGGGCACAGGGGTTGAACACTGAAGCTTTCTTT. Its protein is CASSWAQGLNTEAFF.

The rearrangement joins TRBV28 to TRBJ2-1; 10 bases are a match to TRBD2. CDR1 is MDHEN and CDR2 is SYDVKM in the germline V gene. V shed 4 bases, J shed 4 bases, and the junction held 7 bases outside the gene matches. The CDR3 is made up of 16 amino acids. The chain's CDR3 is CASSSFGLAEYNEQFF. Here the CDR3 DNA reads TGTGCCAGCAGTTCCTTCGGACTAGCGGAGTACAATGAGCAGTTCTTC.

The genes are TRBV4-2 and TRBJ2-4; TRBD2 agrees at 12 bases. Looked up from germline, CDR1 is LGHNA and CDR2 is YNFKEQ. The CDR3 runs to 16 residues. V shed 6 bases, J shed 1 base, and the junction held 4 bases outside the gene matches. CDR3 DNA sequence: TGTGCCAGCAGTCCCACTAGCGGGGGGGCCAAAAACATTCAGTACTTC. It encodes CASSPTSGGAKNIQYF.

The chain recombines TRBV6-5 with TRBJ2-1; a possible D gene is TRBD1 (6 bases). Germline V gene data show CDR1 as MNHEY and CDR2 as SVGAGI. The CDR3 runs to 15 residues. V lost 6 bases and J 0 bases, leaving 12 bases between the germline ends. For the CDR3, the DNA is TGTGCCAGCAGATCGCGACAGGTCTCCTACAATGAGCAGTTCTTC. Translated: CASRSRQVSYNEQFF.

V usage is TRBV12-5 and J usage is TRBJ2-5; D not certain. The CDR3 totals 11 residues. V was trimmed by 3 bases and J by 4 bases, leaving 3 bases between them. Germline loops: CDR1 LGHNT, CDR2 FRNRAP. For the CDR3, the DNA is TGTGCTAGTGGTTTCTCAGAGACCCAGTACTTC. Amino acids: CASGFSETQYF.

This chain connects TRBV19 to TRBJ1-5; the D gene is possibly TRBD1 (5 bases). The length of the CDR3 is 14 residues. Germline V lookup: CDR1 LNHDA, CDR2 SQIVND (reference sequence). Between the trimmed V and J ends, which lost 5 bases and 2 bases, there was a span of 10 bases. The CDR3 spells CASSLLTGNQPQHF. The CDR3 nucleotides are TGTGCCAGTAGTCTTTTGACAGGCAATCAGCCCCAGCATTTT. The whole variable domain, remainder taken from reference TRBV19 and TRBJ1-5, is DGGITQSPKYLFRKEGQNVTLSCEQNLNHDAMYWYRQDPGQGLRLIYYSQIVNDFQKGDIAEGYSVSREKKESFPLTVTSAQKNPTAFYLCASSLLTGNQPQHFGDGTRLSIL.

The rearrangement links TRBV7-9 to TRBJ2-6, with 7 bases aligning to TRBD1. The trim removed 2 bases at V and 0 bases at J, leaving 4 bases unmatched. The CDR3 is made up of 17 amino acids. CDR1 and CDR2 from the germline V gene are SEHNR and FQNEAQ (reference sequence). This chain's CDR3 is CASSLQGQLSGANVLTF. The CDR3 region has the DNA TGTGCCAGCAGCTTACAGGGACAGCTCTCTGGGGCCAACGTCCTGACTTTC. The entire variable domain, with the rest obtained from reference TRBV7-9 and TRBJ2-6, is as follows: DTGVSQNPRHKITKRGQNVTFRCDPISEHNRLYWYRQTLGQGPEFLTYFQNEAQLEKSRLLSDRFSAERPKGSFSTLEIQRTEQGDSAMYLCASSLQGQLSGANVLTFGAGSRLTVL.